This TCR beta chain was identified in a study of T cells after yellow fever vaccination. The CDR3 spans 14 residues. V dropped 1 base and J dropped 8 bases, with 12 bases sitting between them. Germline CDR1 is DFQATT and CDR2 is SNEGSKA (reference sequence). TCRdb ran MiXCR on the 5' RACE reads and lists one entry per CDR3 protein. The repertoire holds about 510,000 distinct CDR3 sequences, with just over 20% as singletons. Concerning this clonotype: Its antigen is unknown.

Findings and limits, study-wide: Booster samples showed a return of most primary-vaccination clones (under 97% CD4, 70% to 90% CD8).

This receptor was obtained from a young man who received the YFV17D yellow fever vaccine. The J gene is TRBJ1-6, the V gene TRBV20-1, with a tentative D call TRBD1 (5 bases). Sequencing was performed on PBMCs, taken less than 25 days after the first yellow fever vaccination. DNA for the CDR3: TGCAGTGCTAGAGCCATCCTCAGGGATTCACCCCTCCACTTT. Translated: CSARAILRDSPLHF.